These T cell receptor beta chains were read from a single sample in a study of shared clonotypes between healthy human individuals. Profiling relied on immunoSEQ multiplex PCR, and the TCRdb table lists in-frame clones only, not all of them. The sample lists 85,000 to 100,000 clones; 60% to 70% were seen once. The sequencing sample was made of memory CD8+ T cells sorted from blood. These receptors all come from a man younger than 40 in good health. The CDR3 runs from the conserved cysteine through the conserved F or W. The D gene is left open where the match is weak.

J | D | V | DNA | CDR3
TRBJ1-1 | TRBD1 | TRBV11-2 | TGTGCCAGCAGCTTAGGACAGGGTGTAACTGAAGCTTTCTTT | CASSLGQGVTEAFF
TRBJ1-1 | TRBD1 | TRBV7-9 | TGTGCCAGCAGCCTTACAGGGGACACTGAAGCTTTCTTT | CASSLTGDTEAFF
TRBJ2-7 | TRBD1 | TRBV7-9 | TGTGCCAGCAGCGCCCTGACAGGGTATAGCACCTACGAGCAGTACTTC | CASSALTGYSTYEQYF
TRBJ2-7 | TRBD1 | TRBV18 | TGTGCCAGCTCACCCGCCGGGACAGGGGGCTACGAGCAGTACTTC | CASSPAGTGGYEQYF
TRBJ1-4 | NA | TRBV5-1 | TGCGCCAGCAGCTTCAGGGGAGAAAAACTGTTTTTT | CASSFRGEKLFF
TRBJ2-7 | NA | TRBV21-1 | TGTGCCAGCAGCAAAGAACCAAAAAAACACAGGTCCTTCTACGAGCAGTACTTC | CASSKEPKKHRSFYEQYF
TRBJ1-1 | NA | TRBV5-6 | TGTGCCAGCAGCTTTAGGGGAGAGACTGAAGCTTTCTTT | CASSFRGETEAFF
TRBJ1-2 | NA | TRBV9 | TGTGCCAGCAGCGAGGGAGGTTCTAACTATGGCTACACCTTC | CASSEGGSNYGYTF
TRBJ2-1 | NA | TRBV5-1 | TGCGCCAGCAGCTTGGAGGGTGAGCAGTTCTTC | CASSLEGEQFF
TRBJ1-1 | NA | TRBV6-5 | TGTGCCAGCAGCGAAGTACCAGGGGCTGAAGCTTTCTTT | CASSEVPGAEAFF
TRBJ2-1 | TRBD2 | TRBV5-1 | TGCGCCAGCAGCTGGTTAGCGGGTGATAACAATGAGCAGTTCTTC | CASSWLAGDNNEQFF
TRBJ2-3 | NA | TRBV30 | TGTGCCTGGAGTGTTGGCGGCTCTACGCAGTATTTT | CAWSVGGSTQYF
TRBJ1-4 | NA | TRBV25-1 | TGTGCCAGCAGAGCCCTAGGTGGAGGCGCGGAAAAACTGTTTTTT | CASRALGGGAEKLFF
TRBJ2-5 | TRBD2 | TRBV6-1 | TGTGCCAGCGGGATAGCGGGAGAAGAGACCCAGTACTTC | CASGIAGEETQYF
TRBJ2-7 | NA | TRBV27 | TGTGCCAGCAGTTTGCACGTGGGTGGGAGCTACGAGCAGTACTTC | CASSLHVGGSYEQYF
TRBJ2-7 | NA | TRBV7-8 | TGTGCCAGCGGCTTGGATTACGAGCAGTACTTC | CASGLDYEQYF
TRBJ1-4 | TRBD1 | TRBV30 | TGTGCCTGGAGTGCCAGACAGGGGGCATGGGGAATGCGCCTGTTTTTT | CAWSARQGAWGMRLFF
TRBJ2-3 | TRBD1 | TRBV19 | TGTGCCAGTAGTATAGATCGGACAGGGGCAGATACGCAGTATTTT | CASSIDRTGADTQYF
TRBJ2-7 | NA | TRBV7-8 | TGTGCCAGCAGCTTACAGTGGGATGGTTGGCAGTACTTC | CASSLQWDGWQYF
TRBJ2-3 | NA | TRBV10-2 | TGCGCCAGCAGTGTTTCAGAAGATACGCAGTATTTT | CASSVSEDTQYF
TRBJ1-5 | NA | TRBV28 | TGTGCCAGCAGTTTCGGGGCGAGGGGGTATCGGGATCAGCCCCAGCATTTT | CASSFGARGYRDQPQHF